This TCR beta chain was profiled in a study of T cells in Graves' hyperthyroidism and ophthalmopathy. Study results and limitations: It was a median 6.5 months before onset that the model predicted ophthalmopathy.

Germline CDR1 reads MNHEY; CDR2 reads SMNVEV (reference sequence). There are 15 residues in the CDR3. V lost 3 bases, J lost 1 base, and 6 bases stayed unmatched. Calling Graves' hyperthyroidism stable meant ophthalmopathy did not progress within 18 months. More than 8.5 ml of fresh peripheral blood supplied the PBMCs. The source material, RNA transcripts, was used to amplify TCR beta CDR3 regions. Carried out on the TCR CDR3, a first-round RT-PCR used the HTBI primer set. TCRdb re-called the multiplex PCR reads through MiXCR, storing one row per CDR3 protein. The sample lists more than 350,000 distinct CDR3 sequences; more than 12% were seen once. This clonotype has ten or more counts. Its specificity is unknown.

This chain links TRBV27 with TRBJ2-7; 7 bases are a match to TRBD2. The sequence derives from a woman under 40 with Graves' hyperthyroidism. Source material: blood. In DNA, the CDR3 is TGTGCCAGCAGTTTCAGGGCTAGCGGATCCTACGAGCAGTACTTC. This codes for CASSFRASGSYEQYF.